The 17 T cell receptor beta chains given below trace back to one sample, sequenced in a study of blood T cells in healthy people across ages. The second PCR ran about 6 to 12 cycles with a sample-barcoded 5' primer and J-beta primers. TCRdb re-analysed the 5' RACE reads in MiXCR, keeping a single row per CDR3 protein. Among 380,000 or so distinct CDR3 sequences listed, 45% to 65% were seen once. Sequenced input: blood. These receptors all come from a man aged 60 to 69 in good health.

The CDR3 region is CASSDRDRANSNYGYTF. The CDR3 DNA reads TGTGCCAGCAGTGACCGGGACAGGGCAAACTCTAACTATGGCTACACCTTC. This chain connects TRBV6-1 to TRBJ1-2; TRBD1 matches 9 bases. In germline, CDR1 is MNHNS, CDR2 SASEGT. This CDR3 comprises 17 residues. The V segment lost 3 bases and the J segment 0 bases; nucleotides outside the gene matches: 8.

As concerns this clonotype: The junction and the germline gene differ at one end; a read error may be behind it. The gene calls are TRBV9 and TRBJ2-1, with D unclear. Germline-derived CDR1 and CDR2 are SGDLS and YYNGEE. The CDR3 spans 15 residues. The CDR3 region is CDSSVELNSYNEQFF. For the CDR3, the DNA is TGTGACAGCAGCGTCGAGCTAAACTCCTACAATGAGCAGTTCTTC.

The chain employs TRBV11-2 and TRBJ2-3, with 7 bases fitting TRBD1. V shed 8 bases and J 3 bases; nucleotides not matched to a gene: 8. This CDR3 is 14 amino acids long. Germline V CDR1 and CDR2: SGHAT, FQNNGV. For the CDR3, the DNA is TGTGCCAGCTCCCGGACAGGAGTGACAGATACGCAGTATTTT. This codes for CASSRTGVTDTQYF.

This clonotype was picked up a small number of times. The chain employs TRBV7-2 and TRBJ2-3; weak D call: TRBD2 (6 bases). V lost 1 base, J lost 0 bases, and 11 bases lay in between. Per germline, CDR1 SGHTA and CDR2 FQGNSA. The CDR3 has 16 residues. CDR3 sequence: CASSLDQRVSTDTQYF. The CDR3 DNA sequence: TGTGCCAGCAGCTTAGATCAGCGGGTTAGCACAGATACGCAGTATTTT.

CDR3 in amino acids: CASSLSGQGDTEAFF. CDR3 nucleotide sequence: TGTGCCAGCAGTTTATCGGGCCAGGGGGACACTGAAGCTTTCTTT. The chain combines TRBV28 with TRBJ1-1; TRBD1 aligns across 7 bases. Germline-derived CDR1 and CDR2 are MDHEN and SYDVKM. Germline trimming cut 1 base from V and 3 bases from J; bases unmatched to any gene: 5. The CDR3 loop spans 15 amino acids. The variable domain in full, with the rest retrieved from reference TRBV28 and TRBJ1-1, is DVKVTQSSRYLVKRTGEKVFLECVQDMDHENMFWYRQDPGLGLRLIYFSYDVKMKEKGDIPEGYSVSREKKERFSLILESASTNQTSMYLCASSLSGQGDTEAFFGQGTRLTVV.

Concerning this clonotype: Possible read error: a much larger clone is one base away. The chain employs TRBV20-1 and TRBJ2-1, with 10 bases matching TRBD2. This CDR3 contains 16 residues. Germline assignment: CDR1 DFQATT and CDR2 SNEGSKA (reference sequence). The CDR3 loop reads CSTRPILAGVENEQFF. The CDR3 DNA is TGCAGTACTAGGCCTATTCTAGCGGGAGTAGAGAATGAGCAGTTCTTC.

The rearrangement joins TRBV6-2 or TRBV6-3 to TRBJ1-1; possible D gene TRBD1, 6 bases. Germline V CDR1 and CDR2: MNHEY, SVGEGT. The CDR3 consists of 13 residues. V was pared by 7 bases and J by 4 bases, with 13 bases between. The CDR3 DNA reads as TGTGCCAGCAACAAGGGGGGTTCCACTGAAGCTTTCTTT. It is translated as CASNKGGSTEAFF.

This chain links TRBV29-1 with TRBJ2-7; 10 positions match TRBD1. The CDR3 extends over 14 amino acids. CDR1 is SQVTM, CDR2 ANQGSEA, per germline. J lost 0 bases, V lost 6 bases, and 5 bases had no gene match. The CDR3 is CSVTGQGSSYEQYF. The CDR3 bases are TGCAGCGTCACGGGACAGGGGAGCTCCTACGAGCAGTACTTC.

This chain joins TRBV6-1 and TRBJ2-7; TRBD1 aligns across 9 bases. Trimming at V came to 6 bases and at J to 0 bases, leaving 6 bases not matched to a gene. The CDR3 sequence is 15 residues long. Germline lookup yields CDR1 MNHNS and CDR2 SASEGT. CDR3 DNA sequence: TGTGCCAGCAGAGCCACGGGACAGGGCTCCTACGAGCAGTACTTC. The encoded protein is CASRATGQGSYEQYF.

J is TRBJ1-5 and V is TRBV29-1; D is perhaps TRBD1 (5 bases). The CDR3 runs to 13 residues. Trimming stripped 3 bases from V and 6 bases from J, with 12 bases between. Germline-derived CDR1 and CDR2 are SQVTM and ANQGSEA. In DNA, the CDR3 is TGCAGCGTTGAGTTAGGGGAGGGTCAGCCCCAGCATTTT. Its translation is CSVELGEGQPQHF.

V usage is TRBV10-3 and J usage is TRBJ1-1; TRBD1 is a possible D gene (5 bases). CDR1 is ENHRY, CDR2 SYGVKD, per germline. The CDR3 has 15 residues. Deletions cut 1 base from V and 4 bases from J, with 13 bases between. In DNA, the CDR3 is TGTGCCATCAGTGAGTTTTCGGGGGATGCCACTGAAGCTTTCTTT. It codes for CAISEFSGDATEAFF.

This clonotype appeared a few times. The chain carries TRBV24-1 and TRBJ2-3; TRBD1 agrees at 7 bases. Per the germline V gene, CDR1 is KGHDR and CDR2 is SFDVKD. The CDR3 sequence is 17 residues long. V lost 3 bases and J lost 2; bases outside the gene matches: 10. The CDR3, as DNA: TGTGCCACCAGTGATCCCTCCTCAGGGGGAGACACAGATACGCAGTATTTT. Residues: CATSDPSSGGDTDTQYF.

This rearrangement joins TRBV4-2 to TRBJ2-2; D not certain. CDR1 LGHNA and CDR2 YNFKEQ come from the germline V gene. CDR3 size: 14 residues. V lost 1 base to trimming and J lost 7 bases, with 10 bases between them. The CDR3 here is CASSQGVIGGELFF. The CDR3 DNA reads TGTGCCAGCAGCCAAGGAGTTATCGGCGGGGAGCTGTTTTTT.

This clonotype is labeled large (0.1 to 1%). The genes are TRBV10-2 and TRBJ2-4; D unclear. Germline-derived CDR1 and CDR2 are WSHSY and SAAADI. The CDR3 length is 13 residues. V was shortened by 5 bases and J by 4 bases, with 9 bases between the two germline ends. The CDR3, as DNA: TGCGCCAGCAGTACTGACTTAAAAAACATTCAGTACTTC. Its translation is CASSTDLKNIQYF.

CDR3 DNA sequence: TGTGCCAGCAGCTCTGTCTCCCGTTGGCAGTACTTC. It encodes CASSSVSRWQYF. The chain employs TRBV7-2 and TRBJ2-7; no clear D gene. CDR1 is SGHTA and CDR2 is FQGNSA in the germline V gene. This CDR3 has 12 residues. The V end was cut by 4 bases, the J end by 9 bases, with 13 bases between.

This clonotype has a handful of counts. The chain carries TRBV7-6 and TRBJ2-1, with TRBD2 matching 9 bases. CDR1 SGHVS and CDR2 FNYEAQ come from the germline V gene. The CDR3 runs to 15 residues. The trim removed 7 bases at V and 7 bases at J, leaving 11 bases unmatched. The CDR3 region has the DNA TGTGCCAGCACCCCCGCGGGGGGGCGTCGGAATGAGCAGTTCTTC. Amino acid sequence: CASTPAGGRRNEQFF.

This sequence joins TRBV15 and TRBJ1-1; 8 bases fit TRBD1. The CDR3 sequence is 14 residues long. The V and J ends lost 0 bases and 7 bases, in that order; junction bases with no gene match: 4. Germline V lookup: CDR1 LNHNV, CDR2 YYDKDF (reference sequence). CDR3 sequence reads: CATSRDPGTGEAFF. The CDR3 DNA sequence: TGTGCCACCAGCAGAGACCCCGGGACAGGTGAAGCTTTCTTT.